The 5 T cell receptor beta chains presented below share a single source sample, sequenced in a study of shared clonotypes between healthy human individuals. Generated by immunoSEQ multiplex PCR, the TCRdb table keeps only in-frame clones and is missing some. The sample contains over a million clones, about 74% of which appear only once. The specimen sequenced was memory CD4+ T cells sorted from blood. Stated subset: CD45RA-negative fraction. All receptors come from a man between 18 and 35 years old in good health.

This clone was observed a single time. The chain joins TRBV7-2 to TRBJ1-1, with D hard to call. V was clipped by 0 bases and J by 6 bases, with 11 bases between them. CDR1 is SGHTA and CDR2 is FQGNSA in the germline V gene. The CDR3 consists of 14 residues. This CDR3 is CASSLAISLSEAFF. The DNA for the CDR3 is TGTGCCAGCAGCTTAGCTATATCTCTATCTGAAGCTTTCTTT.

This clone was seen a few times. The chain couples TRBV6-5 to TRBJ1-1, with TRBD1 as a possible D gene (5 bases). The germline V and J ends were trimmed by 4 bases and 7 bases, with 10 bases remaining between them. Germline V gene sequence: CDR1 MNHEY, CDR2 SVGAGI. The length of the CDR3 is 12 residues. The CDR3 is CASSLRDFEAFF. Here the CDR3 DNA reads TGTGCCAGCAGTTTACGGGACTTTGAAGCTTTCTTT.

This sequence joins TRBV7-2 and TRBJ1-1, with D possibly matching TRBD1 (6 bases). Germline V gene sequence: CDR1 SGHTA, CDR2 FQGNSA. Trimming stripped 2 bases from V and 6 bases from J, with 16 bases between. The CDR3 is 15 amino acids. The CDR3 DNA follows: TGTGCCAGCAGCTTAAATGCCGGGGGCAAAGCTGAAGCTTTCTTT. Protein product: CASSLNAGGKAEAFF.

This rearrangement joins TRBV11-2 to TRBJ1-2; possibly TRBD1 for D (6 bases). Germline CDR1 reads SGHAT; CDR2 reads FQNNGV. The ends were cut back, 0 bases at V and 7 bases at J, with 21 bases in the middle. CDR3 length: 17 amino acids. The CDR3 DNA is TGTGCCAGCAGCTTAGAATCCTACAGGGACCGCCGATCTGGCTACACCTTC. Its protein is CASSLESYRDRRSGYTF.

This clone turned up a few times. The V call is TRBV10-1, the J call TRBJ1-1; TRBD1 is a possible D gene (5 bases). Germline V CDR1 and CDR2: WNHNN, SYGVQD (reference sequence). The CDR3 extends over 14 amino acids. The germline V and J ends were trimmed by 4 bases and 2 bases, with 11 bases remaining between them. The CDR3 protein is CASSGPGPNTEAFF. The CDR3 region has the DNA TGCGCCAGCAGTGGTCCGGGACCTAACACTGAAGCTTTCTTT.